This T cell receptor (beta chain) was obtained from a study of blood T cell repertoires in COVID-19. This CDR3 region has 14 residues. Trimming removed 5 bases from V and 4 bases from J, with 15 bases in between. Germline V gene sequence: CDR1 SGHNT, CDR2 YYREEE (reference sequence). The table came from immunoSEQ multiplex PCR; TCRdb's copy has only in-frame clones and leaves some out. Counted here are some 90,000 clones, around 90% occurring once; the ten biggest clones make up about 2.5%. The chain is built from TRBV5-4 and TRBJ1-1; possible D gene TRBD1, 6 bases. Material for sequencing was peripheral blood. The clonotype originates from a man aged 50-60 years with COVID-19, enrolled during active disease. This CDR3 is CASRPGGAGTEAFF. CDR3 in DNA: TGTGCCAGCAGACCGGGGGGCGCGGGCACTGAAGCTTTCTTT.